The rows below give T cell receptor beta chains drawn from one sample of a study of somatic mutations in cytotoxic T cells in rheumatoid arthritis. Sequencing was performed with immunoSEQ multiplex PCR; in TCRdb, only in-frame clones are kept and a portion is missing. Of about 7,400 clones listed, approximately 92% are singletons. The sample was CD8+ T cells sorted from blood. Every receptor here comes from a woman between 65 and 79 years old with rheumatoid arthritis. Each CDR3 is given with its conserved first and last residue. The D gene is left open where the match is weak. Some rows have no size entry. The others give once, few or many, or a class for an expanded clone.

j_call: TRBJ1-2
d_call: TRBD1
v_call: TRBV2
clone_size: .
cdr3_nt: TGTGCCAGCAGCGCGACAGGGTCCTATGGCTACACCTTC
cdr3_aa: CASSATGSYGYTF

j_call: TRBJ2-7
d_call: TRBD1
v_call: TRBV6-5
clone_size: once
cdr3_nt: TGTGCCAGCAGTTACCCCGGCGGACAGGGGGTCTACGAGCAGTACTTC
cdr3_aa: CASSYPGGQGVYEQYF

j_call: TRBJ2-2
d_call: .
v_call: TRBV19
clone_size: .
cdr3_nt: TGTGCAGGCATGGGGGGGAACACCGGGGAGCTGTTTTTT
cdr3_aa: CAGMGGNTGELFF

j_call: TRBJ2-1
d_call: TRBD2
v_call: TRBV7-6
clone_size: once
cdr3_nt: TGTGCCAGCAGCACGATAGCGGGAGTCGAGAATGAGCAGTTCTTC
cdr3_aa: CASSTIAGVENEQFF

j_call: TRBJ2-7
d_call: TRBD2
v_call: TRBV5-6
clone_size: .
cdr3_nt: TGTGCCAGCAGTTGGGTTGGTAGCGGGGTCTACGAGCAGTACTTC
cdr3_aa: CASSWVGSGVYEQYF

j_call: TRBJ2-1
d_call: TRBD2
v_call: TRBV6-4
clone_size: .
cdr3_nt: TGTGCCAGCAGTGACGGGGCGGGAGCCTCCTACAATGAGCAGTTCTTC
cdr3_aa: CASSDGAGASYNEQFF

j_call: TRBJ2-1
d_call: .
v_call: TRBV9
clone_size: .
cdr3_nt: TGTGCCAGCAGCTCAGGGGGACTAGGCAATGAGCAGTTCTTC
cdr3_aa: CASSSGGLGNEQFF

j_call: TRBJ2-1
d_call: .
v_call: TRBV7-6
clone_size: .
cdr3_nt: TGTGCCGGCGGCGGTTTAAACAATGAGCAGTTCTTC
cdr3_aa: CAGGGLNNEQFF

j_call: TRBJ2-7
d_call: TRBD1
v_call: TRBV15
clone_size: once
cdr3_nt: TGTGCCACCAGCATCCGGGACAGCTCCTACGAGCAGTACTTC
cdr3_aa: CATSIRDSSYEQYF

j_call: TRBJ1-5
d_call: .
v_call: TRBV25-1
clone_size: .
cdr3_nt: TGTGCCAGCAGTGATGGGGGGTCGGGCAATCAGCCCCAGCATTTT
cdr3_aa: CASSDGGSGNQPQHF

j_call: TRBJ1-5
d_call: .
v_call: TRBV7-9
clone_size: .
cdr3_nt: TGTGCCAGCAGCTCAGGGTTTAATCAGCCCCAGCATTTT
cdr3_aa: CASSSGFNQPQHF

j_call: TRBJ2-1
d_call: TRBD2
v_call: TRBV7-8
clone_size: .
cdr3_nt: TGTGCCAGCAGCCTGCTGAGGAGTAGCGGGGGCAAAAATGAGCAGTTCTTC
cdr3_aa: CASSLLRSSGGKNEQFF

j_call: TRBJ1-1
d_call: .
v_call: TRBV27
clone_size: .
cdr3_nt: TGTGCCAGCAGTGACGGGGGGAACACTGAAGCTTTCTTT
cdr3_aa: CASSDGGNTEAFF

j_call: TRBJ2-1
d_call: TRBD2
v_call: TRBV27
clone_size: once
cdr3_nt: TGTGCCAGCAGTCTTCCAGCGCGGGGGGGTTACAATGAGCAGTTCTTC
cdr3_aa: CASSLPARGGYNEQFF

j_call: TRBJ1-2
d_call: .
v_call: TRBV13
clone_size: .
cdr3_nt: TGTGCCAGCAGCTCTCGGGGACTAGAGGCCTATGGCTACACCTTC
cdr3_aa: CASSSRGLEAYGYTF

j_call: TRBJ1-4
d_call: .
v_call: TRBV6-5
clone_size: .
cdr3_nt: TGTGCCAGCAGTCCCTCAGGGTCTAATGAAAAACTGTTTTTT
cdr3_aa: CASSPSGSNEKLFF

j_call: TRBJ2-7
d_call: TRBD1
v_call: TRBV27
clone_size: .
cdr3_nt: TGTGCCAGCAGTTTTGGGACAGGGATCATCTACGAGCAGTACTTC
cdr3_aa: CASSFGTGIIYEQYF

j_call: TRBJ1-3
d_call: TRBD1
v_call: TRBV16
clone_size: .
cdr3_nt: TGTGCCAGCAGCCAACCGCAGGGGGGAGGAAACACCATATATTTT
cdr3_aa: CASSQPQGGGNTIYF

j_call: TRBJ2-1
d_call: TRBD2
v_call: TRBV2
clone_size: .
cdr3_nt: TGTGCCAGCAGCGGGGGGTCCTACAATGAGCAGTTCTTC
cdr3_aa: CASSGGSYNEQFF

j_call: TRBJ2-7
d_call: .
v_call: TRBV7-2
clone_size: .
cdr3_nt: TGTGCCAGCAGCCACCCGAAGGGGGAACCTTCCTACGAGCAGTACTTC
cdr3_aa: CASSHPKGEPSYEQYF

j_call: TRBJ2-7
d_call: .
v_call: TRBV7-8
clone_size: .
cdr3_nt: TGTGCCAGCAGCTCCCATGCCTACGAGCAGTACTTC
cdr3_aa: CASSSHAYEQYF

j_call: TRBJ1-1
d_call: .
v_call: TRBV11-2
clone_size: .
cdr3_nt: TGTGCCAGCAGCTTATACTGGCGGAGGGAACTAAACACTGAAGCTTTCTTT
cdr3_aa: CASSLYWRRELNTEAFF

j_call: TRBJ1-1
d_call: .
v_call: TRBV6-5
clone_size: few
cdr3_nt: TGTGCCAGCAGTCTGGGCGTGAACACTGAAGCTTTCTTT
cdr3_aa: CASSLGVNTEAFF

j_call: TRBJ1-2
d_call: TRBD1
v_call: TRBV2
clone_size: large
cdr3_nt: TGTGCCACGACAGGGGTTGGTGGCTACACCTTC
cdr3_aa: CATTGVGGYTF

j_call: TRBJ2-5
d_call: .
v_call: TRBV13
clone_size: .
cdr3_nt: TGTGCCAGTTCGTCTAGTCAAGAGACCCAGTACTTC
cdr3_aa: CASSSSQETQYF

j_call: TRBJ2-5
d_call: TRBD1
v_call: TRBV27
clone_size: .
cdr3_nt: TGTGCCAGCAGTCCAGGGACAGGGACGGGCGAAGAGACCCAGTACTTC
cdr3_aa: CASSPGTGTGEETQYF

j_call: TRBJ1-2
d_call: .
v_call: TRBV6-5
clone_size: .
cdr3_nt: TGTGCCAGCAGTCGGTATGGCTACACCTTC
cdr3_aa: CASSRYGYTF

j_call: TRBJ2-3
d_call: TRBD2
v_call: TRBV6-1
clone_size: .
cdr3_nt: TGTGCCAGCACCCAGCGGGGAGGCACAGATACGCAGTATTTT
cdr3_aa: CASTQRGGTDTQYF

j_call: TRBJ2-1
d_call: .
v_call: TRBV2
clone_size: .
cdr3_nt: TGTGCCAGCAGTGAAGTGAGGCCACAGGGAAGACCCTACAATGAGCAGTTCTTC
cdr3_aa: CASSEVRPQGRPYNEQFF

j_call: TRBJ1-2
d_call: .
v_call: TRBV9
clone_size: .
cdr3_nt: TGTGCCAGCAGCGTAGATTCCCAGATCCTCTATGGCTACACCTTC
cdr3_aa: CASSVDSQILYGYTF

j_call: TRBJ1-1
d_call: .
v_call: TRBV19
clone_size: .
cdr3_nt: TGTGCCAGTAGTATTTACAGGAACACTGAAGCTTTCTTT
cdr3_aa: CASSIYRNTEAFF

j_call: TRBJ2-1
d_call: .
v_call: TRBV7-2
clone_size: .
cdr3_nt: TGTGCCAGCAGCCCCTCGACAGGTAAGCAGTTCTTC
cdr3_aa: CASSPSTGKQFF

j_call: TRBJ2-7
d_call: .
v_call: TRBV19
clone_size: .
cdr3_nt: TGTGCCAGTAGTATGGAGACAGGGAGGACCTACGAGCAGTACTTC
cdr3_aa: CASSMETGRTYEQYF

j_call: TRBJ2-7
d_call: .
v_call: TRBV2
clone_size: .
cdr3_nt: TGTGCCAGCCCAGGGCTGAACAGCTACGAGCAGTACTTC
cdr3_aa: CASPGLNSYEQYF

j_call: TRBJ2-4
d_call: .
v_call: TRBV27
clone_size: .
cdr3_nt: TGTGCCAGCACCCCCCCAGGGCAAAACATTCAGTACTTC
cdr3_aa: CASTPPGQNIQYF

j_call: TRBJ2-7
d_call: .
v_call: TRBV19
clone_size: .
cdr3_nt: TGTGCCAGTAGTATTTCGGTCTCCTACGAGCAGTACTTC
cdr3_aa: CASSISVSYEQYF